These T cell receptor beta chains were read from a single sample in a study of OX40 agonist ivuxolimab in advanced cancers. Clones were read by immunoSEQ multiplex PCR, and TCRdb kept only the in-frame ones, dropping some. Of about 26,000 clones listed, 83% were seen once; the top ten hold roughly an eighth. The source material was CD4+ or CD8+ T cells sorted from blood, sampled in a trial of the OX40 agonist ivuxolimab. The source is an adult with an advanced solid tumor such as melanoma, head and neck, liver or kidney cancer. Both conserved end residues are part of each CDR3. D genes are given only for firm matches. The size of a clone is reported for some rows only, either as once, few or many, or as a class for expanded clones.

J gene: TRBJ1-6; clone size: .; V gene: TRBV28; D gene: .; CDR3 DNA: TGTGCCAGCACTCAGGAATGGGGGAGCTCCTATAATTCACCCCTCCACTTT; CDR3 protein: CASTQEWGSSYNSPLHF
J gene: TRBJ1-5; clone size: .; V gene: TRBV4-1; D gene: TRBD1; CDR3 DNA: TGCGCCAGCGACCCGGGACAGGGCGGGAATCAGCCCCAGCATTTT; CDR3 protein: CASDPGQGGNQPQHF
J gene: TRBJ1-5; clone size: .; V gene: TRBV27; D gene: .; CDR3 DNA: TGTGCCAGCAGTTACGGGGGCAGCAATCAGCCCCAGCATTTT; CDR3 protein: CASSYGGSNQPQHF
J gene: TRBJ1-1; clone size: .; V gene: TRBV5-8; D gene: TRBD1; CDR3 DNA: TGTGCCAGCAGCTTGGCGGACAGGGGGTTGTTGGCTGAAGCTTTCTTT; CDR3 protein: CASSLADRGLLAEAFF
J gene: TRBJ1-1; clone size: few; V gene: TRBV4-1; D gene: .; CDR3 DNA: TGCGCCAGCAGCCCCACGGGACCTCCGGAAGCTTTCTTT; CDR3 protein: CASSPTGPPEAFF
J gene: TRBJ2-2; clone size: .; V gene: TRBV6-6; D gene: TRBD2; CDR3 DNA: TGTGCCAGCAGTCCCATCGCTAGCGGGGCGGCCGGGGAGCTGTTTTTT; CDR3 protein: CASSPIASGAAGELFF
J gene: TRBJ1-1; clone size: .; V gene: TRBV7-9; D gene: TRBD1; CDR3 DNA: TGTGCCAGCAGCCCCAGACATACAGGGGGCACTGAAGCTTTCTTT; CDR3 protein: CASSPRHTGGTEAFF
J gene: TRBJ2-7; clone size: .; V gene: TRBV6-1; D gene: .; CDR3 DNA: TGTGCCAGCAGTGAAAGGCTCACAGAGATTAAATCCGAGCAGTACTTC; CDR3 protein: CASSERLTEIKSEQYF
J gene: TRBJ1-2; clone size: .; V gene: TRBV4-1; D gene: .; CDR3 DNA: TGCGCCAGCAGCCAAGGATGGGGTACGGTTCGCGGCTACACCTTC; CDR3 protein: CASSQGWGTVRGYTF
J gene: TRBJ2-7; clone size: .; V gene: TRBV5-1; D gene: .; CDR3 DNA: TGCGCCAGCAGCTCGGACCTCAGTACCTACGAGCAGTACTTC; CDR3 protein: CASSSDLSTYEQYF
J gene: TRBJ2-1; clone size: .; V gene: TRBV19; D gene: TRBD1; CDR3 DNA: TGTGCCAGTAGTCCAGAGGGACAGGGGGCTTACAATGAGCAGTTCTTC; CDR3 protein: CASSPEGQGAYNEQFF
J gene: TRBJ2-1; clone size: .; V gene: TRBV19; D gene: .; CDR3 DNA: TGTGCCAGTAGTCCTTCGGGGGCCTACAATGAGCAGTTCTTC; CDR3 protein: CASSPSGAYNEQFF
J gene: TRBJ2-1; clone size: .; V gene: TRBV5-4; D gene: .; CDR3 DNA: TGTGCCAGCAGCTTCGAGGAGAACTCCTACAATGAGCAGTTCTTC; CDR3 protein: CASSFEENSYNEQFF
J gene: TRBJ1-3; clone size: .; V gene: TRBV7-9; D gene: .; CDR3 DNA: TGTGCCAGCAGCGGCTCAGGGAGTTCTTCTGGAAACACCATATATTTT; CDR3 protein: CASSGSGSSSGNTIYF
J gene: TRBJ2-3; clone size: .; V gene: TRBV11-3; D gene: .; CDR3 DNA: TGTGCCAGCAGGGGGGCTTCAGATACGCAGTATTTT; CDR3 protein: CASRGASDTQYF
J gene: TRBJ1-1; clone size: .; V gene: TRBV6-5; D gene: .; CDR3 DNA: TGTGCCAGCAGTTACGTGGGTGCGATCACTGAAGCTTTCTTT; CDR3 protein: CASSYVGAITEAFF
J gene: TRBJ2-1; clone size: .; V gene: TRBV7-2; D gene: .; CDR3 DNA: TGTGCCAGCAGCTTAGGTCGGGGGAGGTCCTACAATGAGCAGTTCTTC; CDR3 protein: CASSLGRGRSYNEQFF
J gene: TRBJ1-2; clone size: .; V gene: TRBV29-1; D gene: .; CDR3 DNA: TGCAGCGTTGGTCAACGGGATAACTATGGCTACACCTTC; CDR3 protein: CSVGQRDNYGYTF
J gene: TRBJ2-5; clone size: .; V gene: TRBV5-1; D gene: .; CDR3 DNA: TGCGCCAGCAGCTTGGCTTCGGGGAGCTTGGAGACCCAGTACTTC; CDR3 protein: CASSLASGSLETQYF
J gene: TRBJ1-1; clone size: .; V gene: TRBV7-9; D gene: TRBD1; CDR3 DNA: TGTGCCAGCAGCCCGACAGGGGGCACTGAAGCTTTCTTT; CDR3 protein: CASSPTGGTEAFF
J gene: TRBJ2-1; clone size: .; V gene: TRBV6-5; D gene: TRBD2; CDR3 DNA: TGTGCCAGCAGTTACTCTAGCGGGGGGGCCTTGAATGAGCAGTTCTTC; CDR3 protein: CASSYSSGGALNEQFF
J gene: TRBJ1-1; clone size: once; V gene: TRBV5-1; D gene: .; CDR3 DNA: TGCGCCAGCAGCTTCGACGATATGAACACTGAAGCTTTCTTT; CDR3 protein: CASSFDDMNTEAFF
J gene: TRBJ1-5; clone size: .; V gene: TRBV25-1; D gene: .; CDR3 DNA: TGTGCCAGCAGTGAAATAGGGGGCAATCAGCCCCAGCATTTT; CDR3 protein: CASSEIGGNQPQHF
J gene: TRBJ2-1; clone size: .; V gene: TRBV15; D gene: TRBD1; CDR3 DNA: TGTGCCACCAGCAAACCCGGGACAGAGTACAATGAGCAGTTCTTC; CDR3 protein: CATSKPGTEYNEQFF
J gene: TRBJ2-2; clone size: .; V gene: TRBV6-5; D gene: .; CDR3 DNA: TGTGCCAGCAGTTATGGGGAAACCGGGGAGCTGTTTTTT; CDR3 protein: CASSYGETGELFF
J gene: TRBJ2-3; clone size: .; V gene: TRBV4-1; D gene: .; CDR3 DNA: TGCGCCAGCAGCCAAGATAGGCTGCGGGGCACAGATACGCAGTATTTT; CDR3 protein: CASSQDRLRGTDTQYF
J gene: TRBJ2-3; clone size: .; V gene: TRBV4-1; D gene: .; CDR3 DNA: TGCGCCAGCAGCCAAGAGCAGACTAGCACAGATACGCAGTATTTT; CDR3 protein: CASSQEQTSTDTQYF
J gene: TRBJ1-2; clone size: few; V gene: TRBV5-1; D gene: .; CDR3 DNA: TGCGCCAGCAGCTTGGATCGGGCTGCCCTAGGGACCTATGGCTACACCTTC; CDR3 protein: CASSLDRAALGTYGYTF
J gene: TRBJ1-2; clone size: .; V gene: TRBV7-8; D gene: .; CDR3 DNA: TGTGCCAGCAGCTTAGAAGGAAGCAACTATGGCTACACCTTC; CDR3 protein: CASSLEGSNYGYTF
J gene: TRBJ1-1; clone size: once; V gene: TRBV10-2; D gene: .; CDR3 DNA: TGCGCCAGCAGCCCAGGGGAATTGAACACTGAAGCTTTCTTT; CDR3 protein: CASSPGELNTEAFF
J gene: TRBJ2-2; clone size: once; V gene: TRBV2; D gene: .; CDR3 DNA: TGTGCCAGCGAGGGGCAGGCCGGGGAGCTGTTTTTT; CDR3 protein: CASEGQAGELFF
J gene: TRBJ1-6; clone size: once; V gene: TRBV7-2; D gene: .; CDR3 DNA: TGTGCCAGCAGGATAGCAGGCCGGACGAGCTCCTATAATTCACCCCTCCACTTT; CDR3 protein: CASRIAGRTSSYNSPLHF
J gene: TRBJ1-2; clone size: .; V gene: TRBV7-9; D gene: TRBD1; CDR3 DNA: TGTGCCAGCAGCTTTGGTCAGGGGGGTATCTATGGCTACACCTTC; CDR3 protein: CASSFGQGGIYGYTF
J gene: TRBJ2-3; clone size: .; V gene: TRBV10-1; D gene: TRBD1; CDR3 DNA: TGCGCCAGCAGTGAGTGGAACGTGGGCTGGGGACAGGGTAATCCGGATACGCAGTATTTT; CDR3 protein: CASSEWNVGWGQGNPDTQYF
J gene: TRBJ1-1; clone size: .; V gene: TRBV7-9; D gene: .; CDR3 DNA: TGTGCCAGCAGTCCCCTGGGGGGCATGAACACTGAAGCTTTCTTT; CDR3 protein: CASSPLGGMNTEAFF
J gene: TRBJ2-2; clone size: .; V gene: TRBV27; D gene: .; CDR3 DNA: TGTGCCAGCAGTTTATTTGTATTCGGGGAGCTGTTTTTT; CDR3 protein: CASSLFVFGELFF
J gene: TRBJ2-1; clone size: .; V gene: TRBV5-4; D gene: .; CDR3 DNA: TGTGCCAGCAGCTTAGAAGGGTGGGAGCAGTTCTTC; CDR3 protein: CASSLEGWEQFF
J gene: TRBJ1-1; clone size: once; V gene: TRBV9; D gene: .; CDR3 DNA: TGTGCCAGCAGCCCTTTCAAGAACACTGAAGCTTTCTTT; CDR3 protein: CASSPFKNTEAFF
J gene: TRBJ1-3; clone size: few; V gene: TRBV7-9; D gene: .; CDR3 DNA: TGTGCCAGCACCCCTTCTGGAAACACCATATATTTT; CDR3 protein: CASTPSGNTIYF
J gene: TRBJ2-3; clone size: few; V gene: TRBV6-4; D gene: TRBD2; CDR3 DNA: TGTGCCAGCAGTGAGACTAGCGGGGGGGCAGATACGCAGTATTTT; CDR3 protein: CASSETSGGADTQYF
J gene: TRBJ2-3; clone size: .; V gene: TRBV2; D gene: .; CDR3 DNA: TGTGCCAGCAGTGAAGGAGGGGAGACAGATACGCAGTATTTT; CDR3 protein: CASSEGGETDTQYF
J gene: TRBJ1-2; clone size: .; V gene: TRBV7-9; D gene: .; CDR3 DNA: TGTGCCAGCAGCTCCCCGCTTCCGAACTATGGCTACACCTTC; CDR3 protein: CASSSPLPNYGYTF
J gene: TRBJ2-7; clone size: .; V gene: TRBV27; D gene: .; CDR3 DNA: TGTGCCAGCAGTTTATCCCCGACTCACTCCTACGAGCAGTACTTC; CDR3 protein: CASSLSPTHSYEQYF
J gene: TRBJ1-1; clone size: .; V gene: TRBV19; D gene: .; CDR3 DNA: TGTGCCAGTAGTGCCCAAACAGGGTCTGAAGCTTTCTTT; CDR3 protein: CASSAQTGSEAFF
J gene: TRBJ1-1; clone size: .; V gene: TRBV6-1; D gene: .; CDR3 DNA: TGTGCCAGCAGTGAAAGGAAGGCACCACTTGAAGCTTTCTTT; CDR3 protein: CASSERKAPLEAFF
J gene: TRBJ2-2; clone size: .; V gene: TRBV7-3; D gene: .; CDR3 DNA: TGTGCCAGCGCGTCCGCGAACACCGGGGAGCTGTTTTTT; CDR3 protein: CASASANTGELFF
J gene: TRBJ2-7; clone size: .; V gene: TRBV10-3; D gene: TRBD1; CDR3 DNA: TGTGCCATCAGTGCAGGGGGCGCCTACGAGCAGTACTTC; CDR3 protein: CAISAGGAYEQYF
J gene: TRBJ2-1; clone size: .; V gene: TRBV6-1; D gene: TRBD2; CDR3 DNA: TGTGCCAGCAGTGAAGCGTGGGGGGGCAATGAGCAGTTCTTC; CDR3 protein: CASSEAWGGNEQFF
J gene: TRBJ1-1; clone size: .; V gene: TRBV7-9; D gene: .; CDR3 DNA: TGTGCCAGCAGCCCCATCGGGGTTGAAGCTTTCTTT; CDR3 protein: CASSPIGVEAFF
J gene: TRBJ1-2; clone size: .; V gene: TRBV7-9; D gene: TRBD1; CDR3 DNA: TGTGCCAGCAGCTTAGGGACAGGGGGCTATCATGGCTACACCTTC; CDR3 protein: CASSLGTGGYHGYTF
J gene: TRBJ2-1; clone size: .; V gene: TRBV4-1; D gene: .; CDR3 DNA: TGCGCCAGCAGCCAAGTGAGGGGCTCCTACAATGAGCAGTTCTTC; CDR3 protein: CASSQVRGSYNEQFF
J gene: TRBJ1-6; clone size: .; V gene: TRBV6-1; D gene: .; CDR3 DNA: TGTGCCAGCAGTGAGGGAGCTAATTCACCCCTCCACTTT; CDR3 protein: CASSEGANSPLHF